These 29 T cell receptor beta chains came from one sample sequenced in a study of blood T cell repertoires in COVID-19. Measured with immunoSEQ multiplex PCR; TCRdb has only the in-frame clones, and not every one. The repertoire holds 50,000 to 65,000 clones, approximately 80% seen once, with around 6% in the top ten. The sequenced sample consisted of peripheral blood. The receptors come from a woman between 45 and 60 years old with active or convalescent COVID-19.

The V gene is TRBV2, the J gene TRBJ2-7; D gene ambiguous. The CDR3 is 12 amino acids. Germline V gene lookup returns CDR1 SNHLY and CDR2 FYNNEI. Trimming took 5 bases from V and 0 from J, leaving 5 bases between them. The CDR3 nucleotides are TGTGCCAGCAGTCGGAGCTCCTACGAGCAGTACTTC. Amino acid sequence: CASSRSSYEQYF. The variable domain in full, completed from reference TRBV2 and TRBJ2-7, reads EPEVTQTPSHQVTQMGQEVILRCVPISNHLYFYWYRQILGQKVEFLVSFYNNEISEKSEIFDDQFSVERPDGSNFTLKIRSTKLEDSAMYFCASSRSSYEQYFGPGTRLTVT.

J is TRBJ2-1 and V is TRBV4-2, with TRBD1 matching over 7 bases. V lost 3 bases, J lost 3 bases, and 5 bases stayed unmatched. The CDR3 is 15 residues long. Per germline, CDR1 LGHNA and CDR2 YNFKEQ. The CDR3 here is CASSHLTGNYNEQFF. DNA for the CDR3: TGTGCCAGCAGCCACTTGACAGGGAACTACAATGAGCAGTTCTTC.

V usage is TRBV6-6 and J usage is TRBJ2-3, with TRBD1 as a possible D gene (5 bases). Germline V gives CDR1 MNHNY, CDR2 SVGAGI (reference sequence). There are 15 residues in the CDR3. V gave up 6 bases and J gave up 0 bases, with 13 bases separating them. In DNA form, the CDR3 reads TGTGCCAGCAGAAAGGGGCTGACTAGCACAGATACGCAGTATTTT. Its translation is CASRKGLTSTDTQYF.

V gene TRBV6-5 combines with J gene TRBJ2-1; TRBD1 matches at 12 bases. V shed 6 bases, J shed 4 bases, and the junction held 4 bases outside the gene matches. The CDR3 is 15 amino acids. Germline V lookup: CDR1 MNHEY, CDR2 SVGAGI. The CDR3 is CASRGDRGRYNEQFF. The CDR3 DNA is TGTGCCAGCAGAGGGGACAGGGGGCGATACAATGAGCAGTTCTTC.

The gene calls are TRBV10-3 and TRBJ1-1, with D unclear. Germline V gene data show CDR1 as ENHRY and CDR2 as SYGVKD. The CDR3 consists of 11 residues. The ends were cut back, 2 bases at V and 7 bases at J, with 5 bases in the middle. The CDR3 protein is CAISENGEAFF. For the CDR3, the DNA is TGTGCCATCAGTGAGAACGGTGAAGCTTTCTTT.

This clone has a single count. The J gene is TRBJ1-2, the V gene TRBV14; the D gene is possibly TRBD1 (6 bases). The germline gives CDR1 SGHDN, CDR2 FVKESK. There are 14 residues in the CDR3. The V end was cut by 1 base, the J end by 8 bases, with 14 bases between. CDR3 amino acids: CASSQARGIGGYTF. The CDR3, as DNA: TGTGCCAGCAGCCAAGCGAGGGGGATTGGAGGCTACACCTTC. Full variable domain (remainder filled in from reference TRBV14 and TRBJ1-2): EAGVTQFPSHSVIEKGQTVTLRCDPISGHDNLYWYRRVMGKEIKFLLHFVKESKQDESGMPNNRFLAERTGGTYSTLKVQPAELEDSGVYFCASSQARGIGGYTFGSGTRLTVV.

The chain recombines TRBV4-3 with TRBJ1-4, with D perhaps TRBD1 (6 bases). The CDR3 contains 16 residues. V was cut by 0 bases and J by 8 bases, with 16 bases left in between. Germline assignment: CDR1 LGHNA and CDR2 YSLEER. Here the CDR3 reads CASSQEEGVVGEKLFF. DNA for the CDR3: TGCGCCAGCAGCCAAGAAGAGGGGGTTGTAGGCGAAAAACTGTTTTTT.

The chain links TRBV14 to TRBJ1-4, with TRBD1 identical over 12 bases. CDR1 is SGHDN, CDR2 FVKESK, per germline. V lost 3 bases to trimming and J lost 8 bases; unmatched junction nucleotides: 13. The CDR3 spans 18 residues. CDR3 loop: CASSHHKGTGGAGEKLFF. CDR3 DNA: TGTGCCAGCAGCCACCACAAGGGGACAGGGGGCGCCGGGGAAAAACTGTTTTTT.

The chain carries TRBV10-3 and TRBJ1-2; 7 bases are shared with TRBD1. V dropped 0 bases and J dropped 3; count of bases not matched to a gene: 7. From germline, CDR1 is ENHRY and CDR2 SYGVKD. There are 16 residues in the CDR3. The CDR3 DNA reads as TGTGCCATCAGTGAGTCACCGGGTCAGGGGGACTATGGCTACACCTTC. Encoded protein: CAISESPGQGDYGYTF.

DNA for the CDR3: TGTGCCAGCAGTTTCCGGGACAGTAGATCCTACGAGCAGTACTTC. This sequence encodes CASSFRDSRSYEQYF. The V gene is TRBV6-5, the J gene TRBJ2-7; 7 nucleotides align to TRBD1. J gave up 1 base and V 4 bases, and 7 bases lay outside the gene matches. The CDR3 runs to 15 residues. The germline V gene has CDR1 MNHEY and CDR2 SVGAGI.

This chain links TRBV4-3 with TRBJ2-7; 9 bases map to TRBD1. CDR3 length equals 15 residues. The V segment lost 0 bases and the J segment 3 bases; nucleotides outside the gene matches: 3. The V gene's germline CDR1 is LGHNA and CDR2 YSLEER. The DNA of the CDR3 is TGCGCCAGCAGCCAAGATGGGGGACAGGGCTACGAGCAGTACTTC. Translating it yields CASSQDGGQGYEQYF.

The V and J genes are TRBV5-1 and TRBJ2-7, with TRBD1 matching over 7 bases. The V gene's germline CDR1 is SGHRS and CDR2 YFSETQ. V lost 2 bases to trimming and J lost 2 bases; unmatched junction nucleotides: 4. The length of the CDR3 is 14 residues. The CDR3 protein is CASSFLGQTYEQYF. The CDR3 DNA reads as TGCGCCAGCAGCTTCCTGGGACAGACCTACGAGCAGTACTTC. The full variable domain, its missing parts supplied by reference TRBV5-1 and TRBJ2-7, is KAGVTQTPRYLIKTRGQQVTLSCSPISGHRSVSWYQQTPGQGLQFLFEYFSETQRNKGNFPGRFSGRQFSNSRSEMNVSTLELGDSALYLCASSFLGQTYEQYFGPGTRLTVT.

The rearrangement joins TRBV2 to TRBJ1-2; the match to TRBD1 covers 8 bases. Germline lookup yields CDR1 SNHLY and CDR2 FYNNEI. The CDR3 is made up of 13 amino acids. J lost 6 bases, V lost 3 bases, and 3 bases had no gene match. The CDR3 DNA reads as TGTGCCAGCAGTGAGACAGGGGATGATGGCTACACCTTC. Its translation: CASSETGDDGYTF. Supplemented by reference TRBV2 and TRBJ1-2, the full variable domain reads EPEVTQTPSHQVTQMGQEVILRCVPISNHLYFYWYRQILGQKVEFLVSFYNNEISEKSEIFDDQFSVERPDGSNFTLKIRSTKLEDSAMYFCASSETGDDGYTFGSGTRLTVV.

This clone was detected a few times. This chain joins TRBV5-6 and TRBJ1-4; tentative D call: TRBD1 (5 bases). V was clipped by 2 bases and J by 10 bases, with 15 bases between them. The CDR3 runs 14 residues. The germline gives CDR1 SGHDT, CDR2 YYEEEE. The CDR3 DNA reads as TGTGCCAGCAGCTTTCGGACACCGTCCGGAAAACTGTTTTTT. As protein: CASSFRTPSGKLFF.

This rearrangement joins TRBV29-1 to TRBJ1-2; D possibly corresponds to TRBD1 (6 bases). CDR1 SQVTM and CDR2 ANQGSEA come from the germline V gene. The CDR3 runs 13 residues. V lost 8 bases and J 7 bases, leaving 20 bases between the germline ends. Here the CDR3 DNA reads TGCAGCTCATCCCCGGGGGGCGAAGGTGGCTACACCTTC. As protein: CSSSPGGEGGYTF.

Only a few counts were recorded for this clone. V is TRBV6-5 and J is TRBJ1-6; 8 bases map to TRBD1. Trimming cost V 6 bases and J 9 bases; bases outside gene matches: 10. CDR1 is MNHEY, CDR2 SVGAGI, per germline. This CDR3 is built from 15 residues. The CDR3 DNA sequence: TGTGCCAGCAGCGATGTAAGGACAGGGAGTTCACCCCTCCACTTT. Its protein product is CASSDVRTGSSPLHF.

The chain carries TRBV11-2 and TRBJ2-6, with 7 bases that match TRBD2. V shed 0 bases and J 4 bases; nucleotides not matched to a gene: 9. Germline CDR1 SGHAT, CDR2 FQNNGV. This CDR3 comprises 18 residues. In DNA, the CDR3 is TGTGCCAGCAGCTTAGATGGCGGCGGGGGAGCCGGGGCCAACGTCCTGACTTTC. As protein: CASSLDGGGGAGANVLTF.

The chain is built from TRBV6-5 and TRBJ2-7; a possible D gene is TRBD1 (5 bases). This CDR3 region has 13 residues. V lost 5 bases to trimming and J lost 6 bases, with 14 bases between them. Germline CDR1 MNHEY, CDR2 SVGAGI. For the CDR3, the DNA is TGTGCCAGCAGTCCCGGCAGGGTGGGCGAGCAGTACTTC. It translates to CASSPGRVGEQYF.

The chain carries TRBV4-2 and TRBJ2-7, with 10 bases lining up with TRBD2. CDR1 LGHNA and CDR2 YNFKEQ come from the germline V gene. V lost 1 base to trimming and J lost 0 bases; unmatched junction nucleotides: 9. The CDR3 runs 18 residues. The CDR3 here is CASSQGPPGTSVSYEQYF. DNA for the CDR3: TGTGCCAGCAGCCAAGGACCCCCCGGGACTAGCGTCTCCTACGAGCAGTACTTC.

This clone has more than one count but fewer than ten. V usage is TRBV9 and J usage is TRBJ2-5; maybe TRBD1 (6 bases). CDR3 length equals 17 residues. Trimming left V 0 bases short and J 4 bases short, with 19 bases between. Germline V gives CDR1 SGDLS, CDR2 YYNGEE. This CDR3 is CASSVGFYEGVLETQYF. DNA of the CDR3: TGTGCCAGCAGCGTAGGATTTTACGAGGGGGTTCTAGAGACCCAGTACTTC.

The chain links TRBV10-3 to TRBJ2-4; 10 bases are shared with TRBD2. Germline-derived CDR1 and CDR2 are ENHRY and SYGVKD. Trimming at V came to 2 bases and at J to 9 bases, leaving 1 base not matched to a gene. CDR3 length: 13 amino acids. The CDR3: CAISETSGIIQYF. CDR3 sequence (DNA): TGTGCCATCAGTGAGACTAGCGGGATCATTCAGTACTTC.

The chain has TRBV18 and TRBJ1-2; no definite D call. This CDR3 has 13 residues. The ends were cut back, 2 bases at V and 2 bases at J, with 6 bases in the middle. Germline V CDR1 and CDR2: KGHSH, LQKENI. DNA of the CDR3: TGTGCCAGCTCACCAAGGGAGAACTATGGCTACACCTTC. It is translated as CASSPRENYGYTF.

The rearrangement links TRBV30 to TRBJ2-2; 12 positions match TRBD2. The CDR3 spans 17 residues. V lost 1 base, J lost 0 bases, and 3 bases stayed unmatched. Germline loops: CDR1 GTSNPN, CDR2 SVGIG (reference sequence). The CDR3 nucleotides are TGTGCCTGGAGTGGACTAGCGGGAGCCCCGAACACCGGGGAGCTGTTTTTT. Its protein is CAWSGLAGAPNTGELFF. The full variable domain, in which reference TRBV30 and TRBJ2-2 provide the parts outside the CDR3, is SQTIHQWPATLVQPVGSPLSLECTVEGTSNPNLYWYRQAAGRGLQLLFYSVGIGQISSEVPQNLSASRPQDRQFILSSKKLLLSDSGFYLCAWSGLAGAPNTGELFFGEGSRLTVL.

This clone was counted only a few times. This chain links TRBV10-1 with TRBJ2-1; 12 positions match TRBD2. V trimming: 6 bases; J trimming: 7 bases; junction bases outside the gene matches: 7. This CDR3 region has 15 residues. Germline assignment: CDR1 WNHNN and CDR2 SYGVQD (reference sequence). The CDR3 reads CASRGLAGGLNEQFF. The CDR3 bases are TGCGCCAGCAGGGGTCTAGCGGGAGGGCTAAATGAGCAGTTCTTC.

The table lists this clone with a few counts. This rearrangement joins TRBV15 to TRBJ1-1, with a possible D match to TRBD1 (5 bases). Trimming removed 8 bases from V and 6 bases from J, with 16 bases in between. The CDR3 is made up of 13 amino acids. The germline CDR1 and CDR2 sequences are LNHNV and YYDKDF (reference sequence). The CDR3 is CATARGLIAEAFF. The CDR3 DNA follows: TGTGCCACCGCACGGGGGTTGATAGCTGAAGCTTTCTTT.

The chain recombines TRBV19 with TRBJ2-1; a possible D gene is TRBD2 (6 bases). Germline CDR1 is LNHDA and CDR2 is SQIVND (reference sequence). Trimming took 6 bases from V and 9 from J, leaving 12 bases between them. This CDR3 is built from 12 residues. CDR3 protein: CASSLIAAEQFF. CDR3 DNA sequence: TGTGCCAGTAGCCTGATAGCGGCTGAGCAGTTCTTC.

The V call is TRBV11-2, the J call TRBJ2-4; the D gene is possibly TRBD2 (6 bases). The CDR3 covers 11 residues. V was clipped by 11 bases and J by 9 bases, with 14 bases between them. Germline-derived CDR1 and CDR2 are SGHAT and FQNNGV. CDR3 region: CAGGTGTIQYF. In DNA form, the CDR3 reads TGTGCCGGGGGGACGGGGACCATTCAGTACTTC.

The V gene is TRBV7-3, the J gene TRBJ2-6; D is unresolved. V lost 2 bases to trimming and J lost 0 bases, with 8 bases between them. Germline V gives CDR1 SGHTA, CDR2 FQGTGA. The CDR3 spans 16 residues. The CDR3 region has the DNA TGTGCCAGCAGCTTACAGAAATTCTCTGGGGCCAACGTCCTGACTTTC. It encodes CASSLQKFSGANVLTF.

CDR3 DNA: TGTGCCAGCAGCTTAGTGGGCGGGCCTGGGGCCAACGTCCTGACTTTC. It codes for CASSLVGGPGANVLTF. The V gene is TRBV7-8, the J gene TRBJ2-6, with D possibly matching TRBD2 (5 bases). V lost 1 base and J 2 bases, leaving 9 bases between the germline ends. Germline assignment: CDR1 SGHVS and CDR2 FQNEAQ. The CDR3 consists of 16 residues.